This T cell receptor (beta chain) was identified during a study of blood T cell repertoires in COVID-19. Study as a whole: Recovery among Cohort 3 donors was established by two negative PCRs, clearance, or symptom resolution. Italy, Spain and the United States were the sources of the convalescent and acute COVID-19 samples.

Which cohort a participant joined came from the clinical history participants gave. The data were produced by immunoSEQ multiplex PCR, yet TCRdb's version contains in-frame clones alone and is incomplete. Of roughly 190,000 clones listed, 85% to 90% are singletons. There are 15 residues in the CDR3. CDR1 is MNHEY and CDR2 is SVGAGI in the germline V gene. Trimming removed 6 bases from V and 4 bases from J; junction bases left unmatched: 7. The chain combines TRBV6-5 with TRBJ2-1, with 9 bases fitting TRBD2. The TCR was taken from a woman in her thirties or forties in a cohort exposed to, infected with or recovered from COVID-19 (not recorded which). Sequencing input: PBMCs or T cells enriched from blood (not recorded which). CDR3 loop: CASSPGTSPYNEQFF. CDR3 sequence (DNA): TGTGCCAGCAGCCCCGGGACTAGCCCTTACAATGAGCAGTTCTTC.